A selection of T cell receptor beta chains follows, all from one sample in a study of T cell repertoires in cytomegalovirus infection. MiXCR was run by TCRdb on the reads, yielding one entry per CDR3 protein. The table has some 920,000 distinct CDR3 sequences, around 30% seen once. Their antigen targets remain unknown. This sample comprised cultured CD8+ T cells from PBMCs, obtained from culture after CMV antigen stimulation. The receptors were gathered from a human donor in good health (CMV status not recorded). Some clones in this sample may be carry-over from other donors' samples. Each CDR3 is given without its conserved first and last residue.

J gene | V gene | CDR3 protein
TRBJ1-4 | TRBV12-3/TRBV12-4 | ASSFNPGAEVIEKLF
TRBJ2-1 | TRBV5-6 | ASIPRRESSYNEQF
TRBJ1-1 | TRBV5-1 | ASYGQNTEAF
TRBJ2-7 | TRBV27 | ASSSTGGATSEQY
TRBJ1-1 | TRBV7-9 | ASVRQGRTEAF
TRBJ1-2 | TRBV6-6 | ASSSAWHGDGYT
TRBJ2-1 | TRBV6-5 | ASSYSWGGGVNEQF
TRBJ2-1 | TRBV6-2/TRBV6-3 | ASSYRKTGGLDNEQF
TRBJ2-5 | TRBV6-1 | ASSSRTGAVIETQY
TRBJ2-3 | TRBV6-2/TRBV6-3 | ASSYDRDSPFVTDTQY
TRBJ1-1 | TRBV25-1 | ASSDPTAENTEAF
TRBJ1-6 | TRBV7-6 | ASSPGGGISYNSPLH
TRBJ2-2 | TRBV4-1 | ASSPGGLAGYTGELF
TRBJ2-1 | TRBV27 | ASSPDRLHYNEQF
TRBJ2-2 | TRBV6-7 | VTLRGSNTGELF
TRBJ2-7 | TRBV10-3 | AIRGSSEQGTHEQY
TRBJ2-4 | TRBV4-3 | ASSQDGAGLAKNIQY
TRBJ2-2 | TRBV7-2 | ASSHISPTVSGELF
TRBJ2-1 | TRBV7-9 | ASSVPDGSSYNEQF
TRBJ1-5 | TRBV7-9 | ASSPSGRYSNQPQH
TRBJ1-4 | TRBV7-8 | ASRLRISTGGDEKLF
TRBJ1-1 | TRBV7-6 | ASSPGGAVNTEAF
TRBJ1-2 | TRBV5-1 | ASSFLPGQGNYGYT
TRBJ2-1 | TRBV7-9 | ASQLGGALYNEQF
TRBJ1-1 | TRBV6-5 | ASTGLQGLNTEAF
TRBJ1-1 | TRBV7-9 | ASSFPQAQGSEAF
TRBJ2-7 | TRBV7-9 | ASSYRDRGTYEQY
TRBJ2-5 | TRBV6-2/TRBV6-3 | ASSYARDRGRETQY
TRBJ1-1 | TRBV12-5 | ASAPPGGNTEAF
TRBJ1-5 | TRBV3-1 | ASSRTGYSNQPQH
TRBJ1-1 | TRBV15 | ATQLSTQGGGEAF
TRBJ1-1 | TRBV20-1 | SARDGREGDTEAF
TRBJ2-5 | TRBV12-3/TRBV12-4 | ASSFKSGTSQETQY
TRBJ1-4 | TRBV6-2/TRBV6-3 | ASSYLPGTEETNEKLF
TRBJ1-1 | TRBV7-8 | ASSSSRRRGTEAF
TRBJ2-2 | TRBV29-1 | SVEMDANTGELF
TRBJ1-2 | TRBV7-8 | ASSLMGARGYGYT
TRBJ2-7 | TRBV18 | ASSDPGQGEYEQY
TRBJ2-1 | TRBV20-1 | SARGLGSYNEQF